A single T cell receptor (beta chain) is shown here with its context. The protocol was immunoSEQ multiplex PCR, while the TCRdb copy is restricted to in-frame clones and leaves out a portion. The table lists about 150,000 clones, approximately 93% of them singletons. The CDR3 loop spans 13 amino acids. CDR1 and CDR2 from the germline V gene are MNHNS and SASEGT. Between the trimmed V and J ends, which lost 2 bases and 5 bases, there was a span of 7 bases. The entry originates in a study of control samples from healthy donors and cancer patients. The source material was blood. This chain joins TRBV6-1 and TRBJ2-1, with no clear D. The sequence was collected from a man between 18 and 35 years old in good health. In nucleotides, the CDR3 is TGTGCCAGCAGTGAAATTTTCAACAATGAGCAGTTCTTC. Translated, it gives CASSEIFNNEQFF.